Listed below are T cell receptor beta chains from one sample, sequenced in a study of blood T cell repertoires in COVID-19. Sequencing used immunoSEQ multiplex PCR; TCRdb keeps in-frame clones, though not all of them. The sample consists of more than 350,000 clones, roughly 86% of them appearing once. The sequencing input was peripheral blood. Every receptor here comes from a woman aged 25 to 39 with COVID-19, enrolled during active disease. CDR3s include the opening cysteine and the closing phenylalanine or tryptophan. The D gene is left open where the match is weak. Only some rows state a clone size, as once, few, many or a class for expanded clones.

v_call: TRBV5-1
d_call: TRBD1
j_call: TRBJ2-5
clone_size: many
cdr3_aa: CASGTVQETQYF
cdr3_nt: TGCGCCAGCGGGACAGTCCAAGAGACCCAGTACTTC

v_call: TRBV28
d_call: NA
j_call: TRBJ2-7
clone_size: NA
cdr3_aa: CASSQEGPGAYEQYF
cdr3_nt: TGTGCCAGCAGTCAAGAGGGGCCGGGAGCCTACGAGCAGTACTTC

v_call: TRBV28
d_call: TRBD2
j_call: TRBJ2-1
clone_size: NA
cdr3_aa: CASSLTSGSQGYNEQFF
cdr3_nt: TGTGCCAGCAGTTTGACTAGCGGGAGCCAGGGGTACAATGAGCAGTTCTTC

v_call: TRBV2
d_call: NA
j_call: TRBJ1-2
clone_size: NA
cdr3_aa: CASSHVEADYGYTF
cdr3_nt: TGTGCCAGCAGTCATGTCGAAGCTGACTATGGCTACACCTTC

v_call: TRBV20-1
d_call: NA
j_call: TRBJ1-4
clone_size: NA
cdr3_aa: CSAPLREKLFF
cdr3_nt: TGCAGTGCTCCCCTGCGGGAAAAACTGTTTTTT

v_call: TRBV27
d_call: NA
j_call: TRBJ2-7
clone_size: NA
cdr3_aa: CASTWGGPPYEQYF
cdr3_nt: TGTGCCAGCACCTGGGGGGGCCCACCCTACGAGCAGTACTTC

v_call: TRBV3-1/TRBV3-2
d_call: TRBD2
j_call: TRBJ2-7
clone_size: NA
cdr3_aa: CASSRLIAGENEQYF
cdr3_nt: TGTGCCAGCAGCCGTCTTATAGCGGGAGAAAACGAGCAGTACTTC

v_call: TRBV29-1
d_call: NA
j_call: TRBJ1-5
clone_size: NA
cdr3_aa: CSAINQPQHF
cdr3_nt: TGCAGCGCCATTAATCAGCCCCAGCATTTT

v_call: TRBV6-2/TRBV6-3
d_call: NA
j_call: TRBJ2-3
clone_size: NA
cdr3_aa: CASSPERQVYTDTQYF
cdr3_nt: TGTGCCAGCAGCCCAGAACGACAGGTCTACACAGATACGCAGTATTTT

v_call: TRBV29-1
d_call: NA
j_call: TRBJ1-1
clone_size: NA
cdr3_aa: CSTGHLNTEAFF
cdr3_nt: TGCAGCACGGGACATCTGAACACTGAAGCTTTCTTT

v_call: TRBV7-2
d_call: NA
j_call: TRBJ2-1
clone_size: few
cdr3_aa: CASSLATGAYNEQFF
cdr3_nt: TGTGCCAGCAGCTTGGCAACGGGGGCCTACAATGAGCAGTTCTTC

v_call: TRBV28
d_call: TRBD1
j_call: TRBJ1-2
clone_size: NA
cdr3_aa: CASTEGDRVNGYTF
cdr3_nt: TGTGCCAGCACCGAAGGGGACAGGGTAAATGGCTACACCTTC

v_call: TRBV9
d_call: NA
j_call: TRBJ2-5
clone_size: NA
cdr3_aa: CASSVDSGGETQYF
cdr3_nt: TGTGCCAGCAGCGTAGACAGTGGAGGGGAGACCCAGTACTTC

v_call: TRBV7-6
d_call: NA
j_call: TRBJ2-1
clone_size: NA
cdr3_aa: CASSLVSGPHNEQFF
cdr3_nt: TGTGCCAGCAGCTTAGTTAGCGGTCCTCACAATGAGCAGTTCTTC

v_call: TRBV6-5
d_call: TRBD2
j_call: TRBJ2-5
clone_size: NA
cdr3_aa: CASSRTSANRETQYF
cdr3_nt: TGTGCCAGCAGTAGGACTAGCGCGAATAGGGAGACCCAGTACTTC

v_call: TRBV4-1
d_call: TRBD2
j_call: TRBJ2-7
clone_size: NA
cdr3_aa: CASSQGPASGRYEQYF
cdr3_nt: TGCGCCAGCAGCCAAGGGCCGGCTAGCGGGAGGTACGAGCAGTACTTC

v_call: TRBV3-1/TRBV3-2
d_call: TRBD2
j_call: TRBJ2-5
clone_size: NA
cdr3_aa: CASSPSGALQETQYF
cdr3_nt: TGTGCCAGCAGCCCTAGCGGGGCGCTCCAAGAGACCCAGTACTTC

v_call: TRBV6-2/TRBV6-3
d_call: NA
j_call: TRBJ1-3
clone_size: NA
cdr3_aa: CASSYTRGGNTIYF
cdr3_nt: TGTGCCAGCAGTTACACCCGAGGAGGTAACACCATATATTTT

v_call: TRBV3-1/TRBV3-2
d_call: NA
j_call: TRBJ2-1
clone_size: once
cdr3_aa: CASSPRQSSYNEQFF
cdr3_nt: TGTGCCAGCAGCCCTCGACAGAGCTCCTACAATGAGCAGTTCTTC

v_call: TRBV28
d_call: TRBD1
j_call: TRBJ1-2
clone_size: NA
cdr3_aa: CASSTPTGADNYGYTF
cdr3_nt: TGTGCCAGCAGTACCCCGACAGGGGCTGACAACTATGGCTACACCTTC

v_call: TRBV6-2/TRBV6-3
d_call: NA
j_call: TRBJ2-1
clone_size: NA
cdr3_aa: CASSYIVQVGGSEQFF
cdr3_nt: TGTGCCAGCAGTTATATAGTACAGGTCGGAGGGAGCGAGCAGTTCTTC

v_call: TRBV2
d_call: NA
j_call: TRBJ2-7
clone_size: NA
cdr3_aa: CASTYSGREVTYEQYF
cdr3_nt: TGTGCCAGCACTTACAGCGGGCGCGAGGTTACCTACGAGCAGTACTTC

v_call: TRBV10-3
d_call: TRBD1
j_call: TRBJ1-5
clone_size: NA
cdr3_aa: CATHLTGGNQPQHF
cdr3_nt: TGTGCCACCCACCTCACAGGGGGCAATCAGCCCCAGCATTTT

v_call: TRBV27
d_call: TRBD2
j_call: TRBJ2-3
clone_size: NA
cdr3_aa: CASESGRGTDTQYF
cdr3_nt: TGTGCCAGCGAGAGCGGGAGGGGCACAGATACGCAGTATTTT

v_call: TRBV29-1
d_call: TRBD2
j_call: TRBJ2-5
clone_size: NA
cdr3_aa: CSVDGSAGVPPETQYF
cdr3_nt: TGCAGCGTTGATGGTTCGGCGGGAGTGCCCCCAGAGACCCAGTACTTC

v_call: TRBV27
d_call: TRBD2
j_call: TRBJ2-1
clone_size: NA
cdr3_aa: CASQRSSGRYNEQFF
cdr3_nt: TGTGCCAGCCAACGGTCTAGCGGGAGATACAATGAGCAGTTCTTC

v_call: TRBV3-1/TRBV3-2
d_call: NA
j_call: TRBJ2-5
clone_size: NA
cdr3_aa: CASSQEGGETQYF
cdr3_nt: TGTGCCAGCAGCCAGGAAGGCGGGGAGACCCAGTACTTC

v_call: TRBV3-1/TRBV3-2
d_call: NA
j_call: TRBJ2-1
clone_size: NA
cdr3_aa: CASSQEIQGYNEQFF
cdr3_nt: TGTGCCAGCAGCCAAGAAATACAGGGCTACAATGAGCAGTTCTTC

v_call: TRBV28
d_call: NA
j_call: TRBJ1-1
clone_size: NA
cdr3_aa: CASTPMRNTEAFF
cdr3_nt: TGTGCCAGCACTCCTATGAGGAACACTGAAGCTTTCTTT

v_call: TRBV28
d_call: TRBD2
j_call: TRBJ2-5
clone_size: NA
cdr3_aa: CASSLSLAGEEETQYF
cdr3_nt: TGTGCCAGCAGTTTATCCCTAGCGGGAGAGGAAGAGACCCAGTACTTC

v_call: TRBV19
d_call: TRBD1
j_call: TRBJ2-2
clone_size: NA
cdr3_aa: CASSPGTVGGELFF
cdr3_nt: TGTGCCAGTAGTCCGGGGACAGTGGGCGGGGAGCTGTTTTTT

v_call: TRBV2
d_call: NA
j_call: TRBJ2-3
clone_size: NA
cdr3_aa: CASTSGTSTDTQYF
cdr3_nt: TGTGCCAGCACCTCCGGGACTAGCACAGATACGCAGTATTTT

v_call: TRBV4-1
d_call: TRBD1
j_call: TRBJ1-4
clone_size: NA
cdr3_aa: CASSLGTGRWEKLFF
cdr3_nt: TGCGCCAGCAGCCTTGGGACAGGTCGTTGGGAAAAACTGTTTTTT

v_call: TRBV9
d_call: TRBD2
j_call: TRBJ2-7
clone_size: NA
cdr3_aa: CASTPRQSGRIYEQYF
cdr3_nt: TGTGCCAGCACCCCTCGCCAAAGCGGGAGGATCTACGAGCAGTACTTC

v_call: TRBV11-2
d_call: TRBD2
j_call: TRBJ2-1
clone_size: NA
cdr3_aa: CASSPGTSGRASEQFF
cdr3_nt: TGTGCCAGCAGCCCCGGGACTAGCGGGAGGGCCTCCGAGCAGTTCTTC

v_call: TRBV3-1/TRBV3-2
d_call: NA
j_call: TRBJ2-7
clone_size: NA
cdr3_aa: CASSQDPGLTYEQYF
cdr3_nt: TGTGCCAGCAGCCAAGATCCAGGCCTTACCTACGAGCAGTACTTC

v_call: TRBV28
d_call: NA
j_call: TRBJ1-2
clone_size: NA
cdr3_aa: CASSRDIGYGYTF
cdr3_nt: TGTGCCAGCAGCAGGGACATTGGATATGGCTACACCTTC

v_call: TRBV7-8
d_call: TRBD2
j_call: TRBJ2-2
clone_size: NA
cdr3_aa: CACGGSGSNVGELFF
cdr3_nt: TGTGCCTGCGGGGGTAGCGGGAGTAATGTCGGGGAGCTGTTTTTT

v_call: TRBV5-4
d_call: NA
j_call: TRBJ2-5
clone_size: NA
cdr3_aa: CASSLEAVLETQYF
cdr3_nt: TGTGCCAGCAGCTTAGAAGCGGTACTAGAGACCCAGTACTTC

v_call: TRBV19
d_call: NA
j_call: TRBJ2-2
clone_size: few
cdr3_aa: CASSIQHNTGELFF
cdr3_nt: TGTGCCAGTAGTATCCAACATAACACCGGGGAGCTGTTTTTT

v_call: TRBV5-4
d_call: TRBD1
j_call: TRBJ2-7
clone_size: NA
cdr3_aa: CASSLTGGWASEQYF
cdr3_nt: TGTGCCAGCAGCCTGACAGGGGGCTGGGCGTCCGAGCAGTACTTC

v_call: TRBV6-5
d_call: TRBD1
j_call: TRBJ1-2
clone_size: NA
cdr3_aa: CASTRDSWRGTDTF
cdr3_nt: TGTGCCAGCACTAGGGACAGTTGGCGCGGCACGGACACCTTC

v_call: TRBV24-1
d_call: TRBD2
j_call: TRBJ2-7
clone_size: NA
cdr3_aa: CATSDRTSEPYEQYF
cdr3_nt: TGTGCCACCAGTGACCGGACTAGCGAGCCCTACGAGCAGTACTTC

v_call: TRBV21-1
d_call: NA
j_call: TRBJ1-1
clone_size: NA
cdr3_aa: CASSIHAPGCRGVNTEAFF
cdr3_nt: TGTGCCAGCAGCATTCACGCTCCAGGGTGCAGGGGGGTTAACACTGAAGCTTTCTTT

v_call: TRBV25-1
d_call: TRBD1
j_call: TRBJ2-1
clone_size: NA
cdr3_aa: CASSESLDRDNEQFF
cdr3_nt: TGTGCCAGCAGTGAATCTTTAGACAGGGACAATGAGCAGTTCTTC

v_call: TRBV4-2
d_call: NA
j_call: TRBJ2-1
clone_size: NA
cdr3_aa: CASSQKTLGEQFF
cdr3_nt: TGTGCCAGCAGCCAAAAGACTCTCGGCGAGCAGTTCTTC

v_call: TRBV10-3
d_call: NA
j_call: TRBJ2-3
clone_size: NA
cdr3_aa: CAIAYRGITDTQYF
cdr3_nt: TGTGCCATCGCCTACCGGGGGATTACAGATACGCAGTATTTT

v_call: TRBV30
d_call: NA
j_call: TRBJ1-6
clone_size: few
cdr3_aa: CAWSVSSPLHF
cdr3_nt: TGTGCCTGGAGTGTCAGTTCACCCCTCCACTTT

v_call: TRBV24-1
d_call: NA
j_call: TRBJ2-7
clone_size: NA
cdr3_aa: CATSEGAPYEQYF
cdr3_nt: TGTGCCACCAGTGAAGGGGCCCCCTACGAGCAGTACTTC

v_call: TRBV6-2/TRBV6-3
d_call: NA
j_call: TRBJ1-1
clone_size: NA
cdr3_aa: CASSRFQIMNTEAFF
cdr3_nt: TGTGCCAGCAGCCGCTTCCAGATCATGAACACTGAAGCTTTCTTT

v_call: TRBV15
d_call: TRBD1
j_call: TRBJ2-1
clone_size: NA
cdr3_aa: CATSQDRGMGNEQFF
cdr3_nt: TGTGCCACCTCACAGGACAGGGGAATGGGGAATGAGCAGTTCTTC

v_call: TRBV6-5
d_call: TRBD2
j_call: TRBJ2-7
clone_size: once
cdr3_aa: CASSYSAGAYEQYF
cdr3_nt: TGTGCCAGCAGTTATTCGGCGGGAGCCTACGAGCAGTACTTC

v_call: TRBV29-1
d_call: NA
j_call: TRBJ2-6
clone_size: NA
cdr3_aa: CSAYWANVLTF
cdr3_nt: TGCAGCGCATATTGGGCCAACGTCCTGACTTTC

v_call: TRBV29-1
d_call: NA
j_call: TRBJ2-1
clone_size: NA
cdr3_aa: CSPTRQTNEQFF
cdr3_nt: TGCAGCCCGACAAGACAGACCAATGAGCAGTTCTTC

v_call: TRBV10-1
d_call: TRBD1
j_call: TRBJ2-2
clone_size: NA
cdr3_aa: CASSDGTGEDRELFF
cdr3_nt: TGCGCCAGCAGTGACGGGACAGGGGAGGACCGGGAGCTGTTTTTT

v_call: TRBV27
d_call: NA
j_call: TRBJ2-7
clone_size: NA
cdr3_aa: CASSFLGGEQYF
cdr3_nt: TGTGCCAGCAGTTTCCTCGGGGGCGAGCAGTACTTC

v_call: TRBV2
d_call: NA
j_call: TRBJ2-2
clone_size: NA
cdr3_aa: CASRQTAANTGELFF
cdr3_nt: TGTGCCAGCCGCCAGACAGCCGCGAACACCGGGGAGCTGTTTTTT